The following is a T cell receptor (beta chain) sequence with its context. Germline CDR1 reads MNHEY; CDR2 reads SMNVEV (reference sequence). Trimming removed 3 bases from V and 0 bases from J, with 9 bases in between. This CDR3 has 15 amino acids. The data stem from a study of blood T cell repertoires in COVID-19. The wider study: Sites in the United States, Italy and Spain provided acute and convalescent COVID-19 samples.

In the source study's methods: Amplified reference gene primers provided the basis for estimating nucleated cell counts. Assay used: immunoSEQ multiplex PCR; TCRdb lists only in-frame clones, some missing. For V, J and clone size, that table is used; D and trimming come from the DNA. The sample consists of roughly 110,000 clones, around 81% of them appearing once. The genes are TRBV27 and TRBJ2-4; D unresolved. Sequences were obtained from peripheral blood. This clonotype was sampled from a human donor in a cohort sampled during active COVID-19. DNA of the CDR3: TGTGCCAGCAGTTTGGGCTATTTAGCCAAAAACATTCAGTACTTC. Translation: CASSLGYLAKNIQYF.